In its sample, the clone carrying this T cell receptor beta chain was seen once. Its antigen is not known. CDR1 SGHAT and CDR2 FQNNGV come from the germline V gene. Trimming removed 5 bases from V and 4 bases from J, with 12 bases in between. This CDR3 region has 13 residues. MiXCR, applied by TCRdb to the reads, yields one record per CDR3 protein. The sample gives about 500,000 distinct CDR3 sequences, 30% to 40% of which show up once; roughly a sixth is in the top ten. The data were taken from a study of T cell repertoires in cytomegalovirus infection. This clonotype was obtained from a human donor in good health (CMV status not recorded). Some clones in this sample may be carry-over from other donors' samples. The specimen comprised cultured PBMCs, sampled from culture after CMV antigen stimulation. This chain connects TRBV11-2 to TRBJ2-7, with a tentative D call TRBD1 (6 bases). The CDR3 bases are TGTGCCAGCAGCGGTGGGACAATGTACGAGCAGTACGTC. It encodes CASSGGTMYEQYV.